The entry that follows covers one T cell receptor (beta chain) sequence. Its cognate antigen has yet to be identified. No base-level quality is on record; no much larger clone is a single base apart. TCR beta CDR3 regions were sequenced from DNA using the immunoSEQ Assay. The published analysis was carried out like this. T cell density was computed as TCR beta template counts normalized to usable DNA estimated by amplifying housekeeping genes. Richness was estimated with the preseqR package, extrapolating to 400,000 templates for PBMC samples and 120,000 templates for tissue samples. Clonality was defined by subtracting Pielou's evenness from one. Differential abundance testing on productive amino-acid clonotypes, with a minimum total count of 5 and an alpha of 0.1, was used to identify tissue-enriched TCRs. The Jaccard Index and the Morisita Overlap Index were used to measure repertoire overlap between compartments. GLIPH grouped TCR beta CDR3s together with public tetramer-defined viral CDR3s, and a viral motif had to include at least three viral sequences and show V-gene enrichment. In its TCRdb copy, this immuneACCESS table keeps in-frame sequences only and misses some clones. Where compared with another copy, unresolved V genes explain less than half of these, and the others have no known cause. That table is the source of V, J and clone size, and D and trimming were worked out from the DNA. The sample has about 1,400 clones on record, roughly 24% of them singletons. The leading ten clones occupy 7.5% to 9% of the sample.

Uninvolved adjacent lung was sampled at least 2 cm away from the tumor margin, and two independent pathologists confirmed that the tissue had no atypia. At diagnosis, peripheral blood, uninvolved tumor-adjacent lung and tumor were collected and were preserved as a mix of fresh-frozen and FFPE material. This record belongs to a study of T cells in localized non-small cell lung cancer (TCRdb year 2020). Some background on the complete study: T cell repertoires of 200 to 250 early-stage NSCLC patients were analyzed, with tumors being compared against uninvolved tumor-adjacent lungs. The cohort was made up of 236 treatment-naive NSCLC patients whose localized lung tumors had been resected. NSCLC patients had a mean age of around 70 years, and fewer than 150 were male and 85 to 110 female. General conclusions and limits of the study: Uninvolved tumor-adjacent lung showed the highest T cell clonality, higher than tumor, which suggests more focused antigenic responses in the uninvolved tumor-adjacent lung. Higher T cell density in blood was associated with longer overall survival, whereas higher clonality in adjacent lung was associated with shorter survival. Multi-region tumor sequencing was not performed, so intratumor heterogeneity could not be excluded. Because the study design was exploratory, TCR variables were selected using unadjusted p-values without false-discovery rate correction. A median of approximately 53 of the top 100 tumor clones turned up in the paired uninvolved adjacent lung, and some 28 of those clones also ranked among the top 100 of that same adjacent lung.

The germline V gene (reference sequence) specifies LNHDA as CDR1 and SQIVND as CDR2. The CDR3 has 15 amino acids, counting the end cysteine and phenylalanine. Only CDR3 DNA is held: 45 bases, read in frame from base 1. V is clipped by 4 bases and J by 1 base, and the sequence between their germline boundaries is 13 bases long. The chain was built from TRBV19 and TRBJ1-1; TRBD1 is perhaps the D gene, given 5 matching bases. The receptor's source is a man between 18 and 49 years old with stage II lung adenocarcinoma. Specimen: normal lung tissue next to the tumor, collected before any cancer treatment. The CDR3 here reads CASSTTGLSNTEAFF. Here is the DNA: TGTGCCAGTAGTACGACGGGACTCTCGAACACTGAAGCTTTCTTT. Reference TRBV19 and TRBJ1-1 proteins supply the regions before and after the CDR3; the full variable domain is: DGGITQSPKYLFRKEGQNVTLSCEQNLNHDAMYWYRQDPGQGLRLIYYSQIVNDFQKGDIAEGYSVSREKKESFPLTVTSAQKNPTAFYLCASSTTGLSNTEAFFGQGTRLTVV.